Below are 25 T cell receptor beta chains sequenced from a single sample in a study of long-term antiretroviral therapy in people with HIV. Assay version v3.0 of immunoSEQ was used, and it was run at survey level. The table came from immunoSEQ multiplex PCR; TCRdb's copy has only in-frame clones and leaves some out. The sample has about 17,000 clones; around nine tenths are singletons. The source was unsorted PBMCs, collected 6.9 years after starting antiretroviral therapy. The receptors come from a man over 45 with HIV.

The chain employs TRBV27 and TRBJ2-1, with D unresolved. The germline V and J ends were trimmed by 5 bases and 10 bases, with 15 bases remaining between them. The germline V gene has CDR1 MNHEY and CDR2 SMNVEV (reference sequence). The CDR3 is 13 residues long. CDR3 sequence reads: CASSPTVEAEQFF. Written as DNA, the CDR3 is TGTGCCAGCAGTCCGACCGTAGAGGCGGAGCAGTTCTTC.

This clone was observed once. The V gene is TRBV6-6, the J gene TRBJ2-7; D possibly corresponds to TRBD2 (5 bases). The CDR3 covers 11 residues. Germline loops: CDR1 MNHNY, CDR2 SVGAGI (reference sequence). V lost 4 bases and J 9 bases, leaving 10 bases between the germline ends. As DNA, the CDR3 is TGTGCCAGCAGTTCGGGGTTTGGGCAGTACTTC. Protein sequence: CASSSGFGQYF.

The chain uses TRBV4-3 and TRBJ2-1, with D uncertain. Trimming stripped 4 bases from V and 12 bases from J, with 16 bases between. Germline V gene data show CDR1 as LGHNA and CDR2 as YSLEER. The length of the CDR3 is 13 residues. CDR3 nucleotide sequence: TGCGCCAGCAGCCCCTTCCTGGAAGGTGCGCAGTTCTTC. Translating it yields CASSPFLEGAQFF.

The rearrangement joins TRBV7-9 to TRBJ2-1, with D possibly matching TRBD2 (5 bases). Germline CDR1 is SEHNR and CDR2 is FQNEAQ (reference sequence). Trimming left V 4 bases short and J 15 bases short, with 13 bases between. This CDR3 is 11 amino acids long. The CDR3 region has the DNA TGTGCCAGCAGCTCAGAGGGCAATATGTTCTTC. This gives the protein CASSSEGNMFF.

The J gene is TRBJ1-6, the V gene TRBV5-1; no clear D. The CDR3 has 15 residues. Germline V CDR1 and CDR2: SGHRS, YFSETQ. V was cut by 0 bases and J by 5 bases, with 9 bases left in between. The CDR3 region has the DNA TGCGCCAGCAGCTTGGACGGACGGAATAATTCACCCCTCCACTTT. This codes for CASSLDGRNNSPLHF.

The chain has TRBV30 and TRBJ1-4; D is uncertain. The length of the CDR3 is 13 residues. Germline lookup yields CDR1 GTSNPN and CDR2 SVGIG (reference sequence). V was shortened by 2 bases and J by 7 bases, with 11 bases between the two germline ends. The CDR3: CAWSRKQIEKLFF. The CDR3 DNA reads as TGTGCCTGGAGTCGTAAGCAGATTGAAAAACTGTTTTTT.

The chain carries TRBV18 and TRBJ1-2, with D perhaps TRBD1 (6 bases). Trimming removed 2 bases from V and 1 base from J, with 14 bases in between. Germline-derived CDR1 and CDR2 are KGHSH and LQKENI. The CDR3 spans 16 residues. Written as DNA, the CDR3 is TGTGCCAGCTCACCAAGTAGGAGGACAGTTAACTATGGCTACACCTTC. Amino acids: CASSPSRRTVNYGYTF.

The chain couples TRBV6-4 to TRBJ2-2, with 11 bases lining up with TRBD2. The trim removed 4 bases at V and 2 bases at J, leaving 3 bases unmatched. Germline loops: CDR1 MRHNA, CDR2 SNTAGT. The length of the CDR3 is 16 residues. The CDR3 DNA reads TGTGCCAGCAGTGCGGGACTAGCGGCCAACACCGGGGAGCTGTTTTTT. It encodes CASSAGLAANTGELFF.

V gene TRBV7-2 combines with J gene TRBJ1-3, with unresolved D. The CDR3 totals 12 residues. Looked up from germline, CDR1 is SGHTA and CDR2 is FQGNSA. V was cut by 1 base and J by 5 bases, with 3 bases left in between. The CDR3 protein is CASSLERNTIYF. The CDR3 DNA follows: TGTGCCAGCAGCTTAGAGCGAAACACCATATATTTT. The full variable domain, with the rest looked up from reference TRBV7-2 and TRBJ1-3, is GAGVSQSPSNKVTEKGKDVELRCDPISGHTALYWYRQSLGQGLEFLIYFQGNSAPDKSGLPSDRFSAERTGGSVSTLTIQRTQQEDSAVYLCASSLERNTIYFGEGSWLTVV.

The chain has TRBV27 and TRBJ1-1; D is unclear. The germline V gene has CDR1 MNHEY and CDR2 SMNVEV (reference sequence). This CDR3 has 14 amino acids. V gave up 2 bases and J gave up 1 base, with 8 bases separating them. CDR3 DNA sequence: TGTGCCAGCAGTTTAGAGGGTACGAACACTGAAGCTTTCTTT. It encodes CASSLEGTNTEAFF.

The chain combines TRBV19 with TRBJ1-4; tentative D call: TRBD1 (5 bases). Trimming took 6 bases from V and 4 from J, leaving 18 bases between them. Germline V gives CDR1 LNHDA, CDR2 SQIVND (reference sequence). This CDR3 spans 16 amino acids. CDR3 sequence: CASSSNRLPSNEKLFF. CDR3 coding DNA: TGTGCCAGTAGCTCCAACAGGCTACCTAGTAATGAAAAACTGTTTTTT.

The chain uses TRBV7-3 and TRBJ2-5, with 14 bases matching TRBD2. The CDR3 contains 16 residues. CDR1 is SGHTA and CDR2 is FQGTGA in the germline V gene. Losses at the gene ends were 5 bases for V and 5 bases for J; bases not matched to a gene: 7. Here the CDR3 DNA reads TGTGCCAGCAGCACCCCGGGACTAGCGGGAGAGGAGACCCAGTACTTC. Its translation: CASSTPGLAGEETQYF.

The genes are TRBV7-9 and TRBJ2-3; 11 bases match TRBD2. The CDR3 totals 17 residues. After removal of 1 base from V and 5 bases from J, the junction contained 8 bases not matched to a gene. Germline lookup yields CDR1 SEHNR and CDR2 FQNEAQ (reference sequence). CDR3 sequence: CASSLVAGGPRGDTQYF. The CDR3 DNA sequence: TGTGCCAGCAGCTTAGTAGCGGGAGGGCCCAGGGGAGATACGCAGTATTTT. The whole variable domain, remainder taken from reference TRBV7-9 and TRBJ2-3, is DTGVSQNPRHKITKRGQNVTFRCDPISEHNRLYWYRQTLGQGPEFLTYFQNEAQLEKSRLLSDRFSAERPKGSFSTLEIQRTEQGDSAMYLCASSLVAGGPRGDTQYFGPGTRLTVL.

J is TRBJ2-3 and V is TRBV9; 11 nucleotides match TRBD2. The germline CDR1 and CDR2 sequences are SGDLS and YYNGEE. With 4 bases clipped from V and 8 bases from J, the junction kept 18 bases outside the gene matches. CDR3 size: 18 residues. CDR3 region: CASSLDGTGTSGIFTQYF. CDR3 nucleotide sequence: TGTGCCAGCAGCCTGGACGGGACCGGGACTAGCGGAATTTTTACGCAGTATTTT.

The chain has TRBV7-9 and TRBJ2-7; perhaps TRBD1 as D (5 bases). There are 13 residues in the CDR3. Trimming removed 3 bases at V and 1 base at J, with 7 bases between. Germline V gives CDR1 SEHNR, CDR2 FQNEAQ (reference sequence). CDR3 sequence: CASSLPGSYEQYF. DNA for the CDR3: TGTGCCAGCAGCTTGCCAGGGTCCTACGAGCAGTACTTC.

V and J are TRBV19 and TRBJ2-1; a possible D gene is TRBD1 (5 bases). The V and J ends lost 5 bases and 2 bases respectively, with 13 bases between them. Per germline, CDR1 LNHDA and CDR2 SQIVND (reference sequence). This CDR3 is 15 amino acids long. The CDR3 is CASSLPKGTYNEQFF. CDR3 bases: TGTGCCAGTAGTCTCCCGAAGGGGACCTACAATGAGCAGTTCTTC.

The chain joins TRBV19 to TRBJ2-7; D uncertain. Germline-derived CDR1 and CDR2 are LNHDA and SQIVND (reference sequence). Trimming took 7 bases from V and 2 from J, leaving 15 bases between them. The CDR3 totals 14 residues. The CDR3 DNA sequence: TGTGCCAGTAACCCTCGGGTAGGGCCCTACGAGCAGTACTTC. Translated: CASNPRVGPYEQYF.

This clone came up once. The chain carries TRBV5-1 and TRBJ2-5, with 7 bases aligning to TRBD1. There are 14 residues in the CDR3. CDR1 SGHRS and CDR2 YFSETQ come from the germline V gene. V lost 3 bases to trimming and J lost 5 bases; unmatched junction nucleotides: 7. In DNA form, the CDR3 reads TGCGCCAGCAGCTCCCCGACAGGGCTGGAGACCCAGTACTTC. Translated: CASSSPTGLETQYF.

The chain links TRBV10-3 to TRBJ1-1; the D is unclear. The V gene lost 2 bases and the J gene lost 8 bases, with 12 bases spanning the gap. The germline V gene encodes CDR1 ENHRY and CDR2 SYGVKD. This CDR3 is built from 13 residues. The CDR3 sequence is CAISERSRWEAFF. The CDR3 DNA sequence: TGTGCCATCAGTGAGAGGAGCAGGTGGGAAGCTTTCTTT.

The chain is built from TRBV27 and TRBJ2-5, with 9 bases lining up with TRBD2. CDR3 length equals 16 residues. Germline CDR1 MNHEY, CDR2 SMNVEV (reference sequence). V lost 5 bases and J lost 0; bases outside the gene matches: 7. The CDR3 region is CASSPWGLADQETQYF. CDR3 coding DNA: TGTGCCAGCAGTCCTTGGGGACTAGCCGACCAAGAGACCCAGTACTTC.

The chain has TRBV20-1 and TRBJ2-1; TRBD2 agrees at 9 bases. After removal of 7 bases from V and 16 bases from J, the junction contained 8 bases not matched to a gene. CDR1 is DFQATT and CDR2 is SNEGSKA in the germline V gene (reference sequence). This CDR3 spans 10 amino acids. CDR3: CSVRAGGGFF. CDR3 DNA sequence: TGCAGTGTAAGAGCGGGAGGAGGTTTCTTC.

V is TRBV10-3 and J is TRBJ2-2; the match to TRBD2 covers 9 bases. This CDR3 is 17 amino acids long. Germline lookup yields CDR1 ENHRY and CDR2 SYGVKD. V shed 6 bases, J shed 0 bases, and the junction held 8 bases outside the gene matches. This CDR3 reads CAISLLAGAPNTGELFF. The CDR3 DNA reads TGTGCCATCAGCTTATTAGCGGGGGCCCCGAACACCGGGGAGCTGTTTTTT.

The rearrangement links TRBV6-6 to TRBJ1-4; the match to TRBD1 covers 8 bases. Germline-derived CDR1 and CDR2 are MNHNY and SVGAGI (reference sequence). The length of the CDR3 is 14 residues. Trimming cost V 5 bases and J 12 bases; bases outside gene matches: 11. CDR3 protein: CASSTPLGQGQLFF. The CDR3 coding sequence is TGTGCCAGCAGTACCCCCCTAGGACAGGGTCAACTGTTTTTT.

The J gene is TRBJ1-4, the V gene TRBV7-9, with D uncertain. CDR3 size: 11 residues. Germline loops: CDR1 SEHNR, CDR2 FQNEAQ (reference sequence). The V end lost 5 bases, the J end lost 10 bases, and 8 bases lay between the germline ends. Here the CDR3 reads CASSDDGKLFF. Written as DNA, the CDR3 is TGTGCCAGCAGCGATGATGGAAAACTGTTTTTT.

The chain recombines TRBV9 with TRBJ2-4; D possibly corresponds to TRBD1 (6 bases). The CDR3 spans 15 residues. V lost 4 bases, J lost 0 bases, and 11 bases lay in between. Germline CDR1 reads SGDLS; CDR2 reads YYNGEE. This CDR3 reads CASSPGEIAKNIQYF. For the CDR3, the DNA is TGTGCCAGCAGCCCAGGGGAGATAGCCAAAAACATTCAGTACTTC. The full variable domain, with the rest looked up from reference TRBV9 and TRBJ2-4, is DSGVTQTPKHLITATGQRVTLRCSPRSGDLSVYWYQQSLDQGLQFLIQYYNGEERAKGNILERFSAQQFPDLHSELNLSSLELGDSALYFCASSPGEIAKNIQYFGAGTRLSVL.